This TCR beta chain was recorded in a study of PD-1 and CTLA-4 blockade in melanoma. Here immunoSEQ multiplex PCR was the method, and the copy in TCRdb shows in-frame clones only, minus some. Of about 32,000 clones in the sample, 88% were seen once. Germline trimming cut 6 bases from V and 6 bases from J; bases unmatched to any gene: 5. This CDR3 is 12 amino acids long. The V call is TRBV12-3 or TRBV12-4, the J call TRBJ2-7; 7 nucleotides agree with TRBD1. The source material was CD8+ T cells from peripheral blood, sampled from a patient given anti-PD-1 treatment. The origin of this receptor is a human donor with melanoma. The CDR3 is CASSLGTAEQYF. The CDR3 region has the DNA TGTGCCAGCAGCCTCGGGACAGCCGAGCAGTACTTC.